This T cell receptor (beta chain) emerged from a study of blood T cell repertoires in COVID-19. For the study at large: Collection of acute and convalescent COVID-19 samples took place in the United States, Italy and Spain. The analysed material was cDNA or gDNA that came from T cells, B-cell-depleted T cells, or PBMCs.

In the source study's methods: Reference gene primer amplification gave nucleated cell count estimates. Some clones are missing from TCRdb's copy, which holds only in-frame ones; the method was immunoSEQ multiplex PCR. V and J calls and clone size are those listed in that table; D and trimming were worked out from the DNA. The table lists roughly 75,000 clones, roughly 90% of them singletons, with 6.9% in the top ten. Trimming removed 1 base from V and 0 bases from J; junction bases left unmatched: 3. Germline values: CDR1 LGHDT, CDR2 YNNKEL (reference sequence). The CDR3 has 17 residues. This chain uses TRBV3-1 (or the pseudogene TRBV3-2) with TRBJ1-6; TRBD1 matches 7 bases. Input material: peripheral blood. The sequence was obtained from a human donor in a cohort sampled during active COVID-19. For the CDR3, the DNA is TGTGCCAGCAGCCAAGGGGGGGACAGCTCCTATAATTCACCCCTCCACTTT. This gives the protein CASSQGGDSSYNSPLHF.